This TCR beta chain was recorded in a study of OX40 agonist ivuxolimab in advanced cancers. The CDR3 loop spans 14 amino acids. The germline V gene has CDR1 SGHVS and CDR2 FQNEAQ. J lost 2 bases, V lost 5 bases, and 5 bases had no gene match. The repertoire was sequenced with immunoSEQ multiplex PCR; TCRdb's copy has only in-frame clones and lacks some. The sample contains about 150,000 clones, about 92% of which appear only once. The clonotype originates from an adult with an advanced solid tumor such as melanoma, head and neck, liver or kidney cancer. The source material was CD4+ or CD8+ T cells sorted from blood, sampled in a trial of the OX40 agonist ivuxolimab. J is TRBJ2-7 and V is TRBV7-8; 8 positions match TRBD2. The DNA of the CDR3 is TGTGCCAGCAGCGGGGCTAGCGGGCCCTACGAGCAGTACTTC. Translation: CASSGASGPYEQYF.